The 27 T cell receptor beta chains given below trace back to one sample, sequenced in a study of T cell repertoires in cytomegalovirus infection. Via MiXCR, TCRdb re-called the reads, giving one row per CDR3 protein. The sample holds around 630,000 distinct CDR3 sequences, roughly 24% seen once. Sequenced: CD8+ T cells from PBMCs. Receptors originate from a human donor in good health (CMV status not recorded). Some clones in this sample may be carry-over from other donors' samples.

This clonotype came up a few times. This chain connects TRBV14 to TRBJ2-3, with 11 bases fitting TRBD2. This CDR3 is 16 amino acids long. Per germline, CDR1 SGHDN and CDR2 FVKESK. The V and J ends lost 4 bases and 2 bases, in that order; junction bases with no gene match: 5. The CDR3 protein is CASSPPSGGTTDTQYF. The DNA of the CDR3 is TGTGCCAGCAGCCCGCCTAGCGGGGGGACCACAGATACGCAGTATTTT. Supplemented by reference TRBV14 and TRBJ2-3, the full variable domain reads EAGVTQFPSHSVIEKGQTVTLRCDPISGHDNLYWYRRVMGKEIKFLLHFVKESKQDESGMPNNRFLAERTGGTYSTLKVQPAELEDSGVYFCASSPPSGGTTDTQYFGPGTRLTVL.

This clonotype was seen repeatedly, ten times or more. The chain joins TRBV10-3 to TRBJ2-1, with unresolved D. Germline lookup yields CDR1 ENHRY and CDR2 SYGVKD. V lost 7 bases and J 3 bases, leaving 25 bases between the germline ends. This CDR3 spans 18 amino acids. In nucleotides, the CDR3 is TGTGCCATCACTCTCCGGCCCGGCTCCCCCGAAAGCTACAATGAGCAGTTCTTC. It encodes CAITLRPGSPESYNEQFF.

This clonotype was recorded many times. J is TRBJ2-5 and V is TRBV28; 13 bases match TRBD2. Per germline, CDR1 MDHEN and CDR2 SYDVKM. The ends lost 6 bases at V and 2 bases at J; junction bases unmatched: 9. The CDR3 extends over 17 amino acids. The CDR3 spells CASSALTSGGTQETQYF. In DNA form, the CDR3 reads TGTGCCAGCAGCGCCCTGACTAGCGGGGGGACGCAAGAGACCCAGTACTTC.

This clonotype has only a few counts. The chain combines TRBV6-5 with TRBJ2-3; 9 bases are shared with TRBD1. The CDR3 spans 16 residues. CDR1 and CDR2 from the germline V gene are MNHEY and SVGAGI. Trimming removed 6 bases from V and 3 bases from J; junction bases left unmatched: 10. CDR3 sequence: CASSLGTGYLTDTQYF. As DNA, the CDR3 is TGTGCCAGCAGCCTCGGGACAGGGTATTTGACAGATACGCAGTATTTT.

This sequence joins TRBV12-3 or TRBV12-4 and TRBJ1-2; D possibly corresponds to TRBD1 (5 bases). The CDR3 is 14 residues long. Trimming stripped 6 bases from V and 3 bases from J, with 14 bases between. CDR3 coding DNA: TGTGCCAGCAGGGGGGGGAGTAGGGACTATGGCTACACCTTC. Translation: CASRGGSRDYGYTF.

The DNA of the CDR3 is TGTGCCAGCAGTCCCCTCTGGGGGCAGGAACAAGAGACCCAGTACTTC. Translation gives CASSPLWGQEQETQYF. The J gene is TRBJ2-5, the V gene TRBV6-1; possible D gene TRBD1, 6 bases. Germline loops: CDR1 MNHNS, CDR2 SASEGT. The CDR3 consists of 16 residues. V was pared by 5 bases and J by 2 bases, with 18 bases between.

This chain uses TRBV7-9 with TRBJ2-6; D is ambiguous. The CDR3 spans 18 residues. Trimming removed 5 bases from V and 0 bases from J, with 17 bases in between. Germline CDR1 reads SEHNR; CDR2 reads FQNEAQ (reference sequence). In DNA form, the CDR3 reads TGTGCCAGCAGCCATCGGGCAGGAACAATCTCTGGGGCCAACGTCCTGACTTTC. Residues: CASSHRAGTISGANVLTF. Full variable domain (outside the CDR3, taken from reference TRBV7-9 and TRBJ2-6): DTGVSQNPRHKITKRGQNVTFRCDPISEHNRLYWYRQTLGQGPEFLTYFQNEAQLEKSRLLSDRFSAERPKGSFSTLEIQRTEQGDSAMYLCASSHRAGTISGANVLTFGAGSRLTVL.

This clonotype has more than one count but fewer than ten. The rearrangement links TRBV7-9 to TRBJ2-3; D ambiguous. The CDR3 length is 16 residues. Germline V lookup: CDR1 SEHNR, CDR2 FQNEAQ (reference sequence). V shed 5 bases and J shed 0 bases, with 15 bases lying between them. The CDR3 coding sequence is TGTGCCAGCAGCCCCAAGCCACCTTCTAGCACAGATACGCAGTATTTT. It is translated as CASSPKPPSSTDTQYF. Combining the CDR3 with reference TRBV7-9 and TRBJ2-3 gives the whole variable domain DTGVSQNPRHKITKRGQNVTFRCDPISEHNRLYWYRQTLGQGPEFLTYFQNEAQLEKSRLLSDRFSAERPKGSFSTLEIQRTEQGDSAMYLCASSPKPPSSTDTQYFGPGTRLTVL.

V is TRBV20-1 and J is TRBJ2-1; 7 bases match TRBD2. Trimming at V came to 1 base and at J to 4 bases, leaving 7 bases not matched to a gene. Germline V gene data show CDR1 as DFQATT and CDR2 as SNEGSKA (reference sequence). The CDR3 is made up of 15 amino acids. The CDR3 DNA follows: TGCAGTGCTAGAGTTAGCGGGTATTTGTACAATGAGCAGTTCTTC. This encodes CSARVSGYLYNEQFF.

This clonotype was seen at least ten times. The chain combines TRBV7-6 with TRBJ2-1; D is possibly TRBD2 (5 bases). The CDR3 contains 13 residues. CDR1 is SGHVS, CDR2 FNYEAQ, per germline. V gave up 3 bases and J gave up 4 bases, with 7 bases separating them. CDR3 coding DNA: TGTGCCAGCAGCTTCGGGGAATACAATGAGCAGTTCTTC. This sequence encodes CASSFGEYNEQFF. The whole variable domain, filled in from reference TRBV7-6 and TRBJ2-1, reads GAGVSQSPRYKVTKRGQDVALRCDPISGHVSLYWYRQALGQGPEFLTYFNYEAQQDKSGLPNDRFSAERPEGSISTLTIQRTEQRDSAMYRCASSFGEYNEQFFGPGTRLTVL.

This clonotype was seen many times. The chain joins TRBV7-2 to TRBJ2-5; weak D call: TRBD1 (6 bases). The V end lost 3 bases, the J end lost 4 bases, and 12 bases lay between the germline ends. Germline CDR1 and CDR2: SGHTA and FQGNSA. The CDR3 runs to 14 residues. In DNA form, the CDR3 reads TGTGCCAGCAGCTTGGGGGCTGTTGGAGAGACCCAGTACTTC. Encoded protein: CASSLGAVGETQYF. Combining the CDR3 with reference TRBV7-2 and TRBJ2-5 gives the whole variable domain GAGVSQSPSNKVTEKGKDVELRCDPISGHTALYWYRQSLGQGLEFLIYFQGNSAPDKSGLPSDRFSAERTGGSVSTLTIQRTQQEDSAVYLCASSLGAVGETQYFGPGTRLLVL.

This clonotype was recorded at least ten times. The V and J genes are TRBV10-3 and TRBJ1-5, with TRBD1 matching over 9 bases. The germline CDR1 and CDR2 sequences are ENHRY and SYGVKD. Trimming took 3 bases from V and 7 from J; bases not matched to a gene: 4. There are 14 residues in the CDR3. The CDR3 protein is CAISDGQGRQPQHF. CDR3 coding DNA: TGTGCCATCAGTGACGGACAGGGGAGACAGCCCCAGCATTTT.

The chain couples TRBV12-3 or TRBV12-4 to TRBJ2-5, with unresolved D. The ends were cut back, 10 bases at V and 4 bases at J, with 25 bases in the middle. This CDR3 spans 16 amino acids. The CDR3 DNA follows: TGTGCCAACAGCCCCCCTATCGTGGGTGGCTTAGAGACCCAGTACTTC. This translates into CANSPPIVGGLETQYF.

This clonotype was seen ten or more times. The CDR3 is CASSDPLAGEETQYF. The CDR3 DNA sequence: TGTGCCAGCAGTGACCCCTTAGCGGGGGAAGAGACCCAGTACTTC. This chain joins TRBV6-1 and TRBJ2-5; 9 bases are shared with TRBD2. Trimming removed 3 bases from V and 3 bases from J; junction bases left unmatched: 5. This CDR3 has 15 amino acids. From germline, CDR1 is MNHNS and CDR2 SASEGT.

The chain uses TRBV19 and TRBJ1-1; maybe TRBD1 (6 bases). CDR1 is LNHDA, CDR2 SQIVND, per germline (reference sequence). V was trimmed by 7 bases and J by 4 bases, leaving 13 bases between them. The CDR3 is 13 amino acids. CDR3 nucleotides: TGTGCCAGTATATACGGGGGGCGCACTGAAGCTTTCTTT. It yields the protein CASIYGGRTEAFF.

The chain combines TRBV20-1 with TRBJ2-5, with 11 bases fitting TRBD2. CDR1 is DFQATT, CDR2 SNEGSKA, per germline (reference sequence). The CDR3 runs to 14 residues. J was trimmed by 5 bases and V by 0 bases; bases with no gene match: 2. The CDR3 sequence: CSARDRLAGETQYF. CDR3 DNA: TGCAGTGCTAGAGATAGACTAGCGGGGGAGACCCAGTACTTC.

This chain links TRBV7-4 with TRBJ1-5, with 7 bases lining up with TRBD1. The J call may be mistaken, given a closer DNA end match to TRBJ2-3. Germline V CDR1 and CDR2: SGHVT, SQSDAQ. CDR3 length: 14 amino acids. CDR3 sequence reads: CASSLDSGGQPQYF. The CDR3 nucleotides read TGTGCCAGCAGCTTAGATTCAGGGGGTCAGCCCCAGTATTTT.

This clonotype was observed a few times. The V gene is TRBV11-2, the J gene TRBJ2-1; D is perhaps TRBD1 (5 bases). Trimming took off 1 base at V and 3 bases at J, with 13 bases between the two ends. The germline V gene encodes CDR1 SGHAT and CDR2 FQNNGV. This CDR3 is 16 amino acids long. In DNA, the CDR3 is TGTGCCAGCAGCTTAGGACCCAACAGGATCTACAATGAGCAGTTCTTC. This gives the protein CASSLGPNRIYNEQFF.

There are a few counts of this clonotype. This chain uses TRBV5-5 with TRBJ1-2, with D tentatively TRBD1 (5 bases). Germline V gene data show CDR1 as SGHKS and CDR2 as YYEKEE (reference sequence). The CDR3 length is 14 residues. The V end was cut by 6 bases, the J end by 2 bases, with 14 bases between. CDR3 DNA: TGTGCCAGCAACACCGGACAAGGCAACTATGGCTACACCTTC. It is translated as CASNTGQGNYGYTF.

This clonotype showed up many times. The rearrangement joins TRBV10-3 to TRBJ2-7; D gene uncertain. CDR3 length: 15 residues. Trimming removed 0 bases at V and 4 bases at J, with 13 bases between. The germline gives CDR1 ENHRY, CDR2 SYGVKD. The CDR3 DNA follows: TGTGCCATCAGTGAGTCTGGAGCTGCGTCGTACGAGCAGTACGTC. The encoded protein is CAISESGAASYEQYV.

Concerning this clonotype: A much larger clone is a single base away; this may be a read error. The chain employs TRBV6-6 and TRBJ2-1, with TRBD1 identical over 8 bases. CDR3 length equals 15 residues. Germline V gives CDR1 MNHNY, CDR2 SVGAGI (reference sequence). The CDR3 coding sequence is TGTGTCAGCAGTTACTCGCCCAGGGGGCTGGATGAGCAGTTCTTC. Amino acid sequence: CVSSYSPRGLDEQFF.

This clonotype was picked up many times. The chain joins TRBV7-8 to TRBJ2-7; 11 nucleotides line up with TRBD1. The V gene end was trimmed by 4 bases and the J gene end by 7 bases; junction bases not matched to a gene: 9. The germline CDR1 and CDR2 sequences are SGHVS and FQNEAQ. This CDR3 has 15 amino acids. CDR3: CASSWTGQGAGEQYF. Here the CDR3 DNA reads TGTGCCAGCAGCTGGACAGGACAGGGGGCAGGGGAGCAGTACTTC.

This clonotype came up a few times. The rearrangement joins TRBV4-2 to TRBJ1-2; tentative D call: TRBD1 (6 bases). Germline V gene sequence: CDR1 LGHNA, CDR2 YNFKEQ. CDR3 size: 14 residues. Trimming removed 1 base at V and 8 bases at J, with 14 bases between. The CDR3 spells CASSQGGPSEGYTF. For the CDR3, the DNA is TGTGCCAGCAGCCAAGGGGGGCCGAGTGAGGGCTACACCTTC.

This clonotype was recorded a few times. Here the CDR3 DNA reads TGTGCCAGTAACGGAGTATTACAGGGAAATCAGCCCCAGCATTTT. Amino acids: CASNGVLQGNQPQHF. V usage is TRBV19 and J usage is TRBJ1-5; TRBD1 is a possible D gene (6 bases). Germline CDR1 is LNHDA and CDR2 is SQIVND (reference sequence). Trimming shortened V by 7 bases and J by 4 bases, and 17 bases separated the two germline ends. The CDR3 totals 15 residues.

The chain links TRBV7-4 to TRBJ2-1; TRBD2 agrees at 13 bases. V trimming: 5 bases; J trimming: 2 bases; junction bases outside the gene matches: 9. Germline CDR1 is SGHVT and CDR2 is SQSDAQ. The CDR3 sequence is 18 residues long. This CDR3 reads CASSRGLAGEIAYNEQFF. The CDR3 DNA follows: TGTGCCAGCAGCCGAGGACTAGCGGGGGAGATCGCCTACAATGAGCAGTTCTTC. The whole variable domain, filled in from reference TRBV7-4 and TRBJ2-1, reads GAGVSQSPRYKVAKRGRDVALRCDSISGHVTLYWYRQTLGQGSEVLTYSQSDAQRDKSGRPSGRFSAERPERSVSTLKIQRTEQGDSAVYLCASSRGLAGEIAYNEQFFGPGTRLTVL.

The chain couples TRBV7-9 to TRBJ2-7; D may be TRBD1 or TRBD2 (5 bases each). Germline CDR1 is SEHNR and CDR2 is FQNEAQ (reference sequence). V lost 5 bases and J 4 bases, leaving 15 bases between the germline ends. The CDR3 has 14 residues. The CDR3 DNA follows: TGTGCCAGCAGCGGGATCGGGACCCCATACGAGCAGTACGTC. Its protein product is CASSGIGTPYEQYV.

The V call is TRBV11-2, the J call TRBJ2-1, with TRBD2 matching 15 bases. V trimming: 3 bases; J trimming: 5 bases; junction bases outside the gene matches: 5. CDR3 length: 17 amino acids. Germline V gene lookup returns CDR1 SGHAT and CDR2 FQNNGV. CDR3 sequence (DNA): TGTGCCAGCAGCTTCGGACTAGCGGGGGGGACCCACAATGAGCAGTTCTTC. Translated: CASSFGLAGGTHNEQFF.